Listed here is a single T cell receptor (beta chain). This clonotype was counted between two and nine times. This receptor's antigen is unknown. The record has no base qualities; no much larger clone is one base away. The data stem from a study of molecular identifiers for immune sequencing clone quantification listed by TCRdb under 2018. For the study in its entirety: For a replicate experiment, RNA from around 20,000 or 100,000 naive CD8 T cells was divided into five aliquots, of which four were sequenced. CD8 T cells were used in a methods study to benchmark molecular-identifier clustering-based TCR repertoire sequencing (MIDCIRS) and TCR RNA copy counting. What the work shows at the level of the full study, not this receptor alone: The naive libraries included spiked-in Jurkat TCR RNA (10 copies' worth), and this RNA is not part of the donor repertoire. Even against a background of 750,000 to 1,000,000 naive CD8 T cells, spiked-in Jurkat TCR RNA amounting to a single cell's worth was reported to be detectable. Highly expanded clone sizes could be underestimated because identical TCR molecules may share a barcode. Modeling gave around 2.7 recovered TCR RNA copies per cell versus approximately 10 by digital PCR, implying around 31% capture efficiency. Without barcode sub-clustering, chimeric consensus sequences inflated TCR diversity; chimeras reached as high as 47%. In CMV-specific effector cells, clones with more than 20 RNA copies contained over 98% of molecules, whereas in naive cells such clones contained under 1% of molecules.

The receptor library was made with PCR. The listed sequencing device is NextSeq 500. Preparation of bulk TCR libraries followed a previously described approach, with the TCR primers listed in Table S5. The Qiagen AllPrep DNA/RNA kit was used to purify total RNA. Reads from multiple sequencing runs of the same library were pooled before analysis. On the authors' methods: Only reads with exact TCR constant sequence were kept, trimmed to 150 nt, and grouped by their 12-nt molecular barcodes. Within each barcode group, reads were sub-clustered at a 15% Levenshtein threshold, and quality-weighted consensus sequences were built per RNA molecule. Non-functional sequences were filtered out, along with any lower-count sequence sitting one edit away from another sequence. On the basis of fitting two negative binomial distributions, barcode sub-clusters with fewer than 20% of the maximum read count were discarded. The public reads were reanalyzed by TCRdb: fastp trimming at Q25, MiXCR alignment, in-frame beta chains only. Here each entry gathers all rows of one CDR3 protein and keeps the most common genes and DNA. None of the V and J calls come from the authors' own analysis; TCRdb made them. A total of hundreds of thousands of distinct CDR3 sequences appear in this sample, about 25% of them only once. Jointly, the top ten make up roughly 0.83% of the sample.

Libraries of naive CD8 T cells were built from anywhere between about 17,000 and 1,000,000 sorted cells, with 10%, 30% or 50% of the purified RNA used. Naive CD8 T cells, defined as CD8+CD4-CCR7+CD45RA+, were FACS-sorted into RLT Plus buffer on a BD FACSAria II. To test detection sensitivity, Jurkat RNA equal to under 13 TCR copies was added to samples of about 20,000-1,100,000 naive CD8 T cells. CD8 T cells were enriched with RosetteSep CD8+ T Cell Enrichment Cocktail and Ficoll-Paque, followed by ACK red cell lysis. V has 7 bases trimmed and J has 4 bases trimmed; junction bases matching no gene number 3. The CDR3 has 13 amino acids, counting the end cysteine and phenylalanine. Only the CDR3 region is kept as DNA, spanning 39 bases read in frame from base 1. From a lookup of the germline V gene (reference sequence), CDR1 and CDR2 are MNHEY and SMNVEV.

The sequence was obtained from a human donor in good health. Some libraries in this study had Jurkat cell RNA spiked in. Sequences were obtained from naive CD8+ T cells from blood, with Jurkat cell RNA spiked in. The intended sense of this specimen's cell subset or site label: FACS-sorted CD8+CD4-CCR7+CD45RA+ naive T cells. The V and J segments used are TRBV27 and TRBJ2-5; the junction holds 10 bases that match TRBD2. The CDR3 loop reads CASKASGGETQYF. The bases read TGTGCCAGCAAGGCTAGCGGGGGAGAGACCCAGTACTTC.